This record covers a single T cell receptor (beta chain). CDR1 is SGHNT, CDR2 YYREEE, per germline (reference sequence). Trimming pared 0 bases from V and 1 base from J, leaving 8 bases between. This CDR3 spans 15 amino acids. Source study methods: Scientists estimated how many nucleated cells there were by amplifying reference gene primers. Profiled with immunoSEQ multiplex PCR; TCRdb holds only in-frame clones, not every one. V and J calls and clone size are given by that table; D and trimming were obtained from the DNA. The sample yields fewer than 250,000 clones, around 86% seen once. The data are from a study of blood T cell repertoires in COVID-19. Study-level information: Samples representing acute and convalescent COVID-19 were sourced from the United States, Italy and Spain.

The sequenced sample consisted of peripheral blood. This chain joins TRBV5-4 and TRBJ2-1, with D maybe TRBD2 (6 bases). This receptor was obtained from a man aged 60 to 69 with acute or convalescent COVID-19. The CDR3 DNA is TGTGCCAGCAGCTTGGGACTAGATTCCTACAATGAGCAGTTCTTC. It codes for CASSLGLDSYNEQFF.